The clone carrying this TCR beta chain was picked up many times. This entry comes from a study of CD8 T cells in ankylosing spondylitis. CDR3 size: 15 residues. Germline assignment: CDR1 SGHRS and CDR2 YFSETQ. V gave up 2 bases and J gave up 0 bases, with 8 bases separating them. The authors made TCR beta libraries by quantitative 5'-RACE with molecular barcodes. TCRdb used MiXCR to reprocess the 5' RACE reads, holding one entry per CDR3 protein. The table includes fewer than 150,000 distinct CDR3 sequences, around 6.6% detected once. The clonotype was recovered from a female donor with ankylosing spondylitis or in good health (not recorded which). Sequenced input: blood, either unsorted or a sorted T cell fraction (not recorded which). The gene calls are TRBV5-1 and TRBJ2-2, with D tentatively TRBD1 (6 bases). CDR3: CASSLSGANTGELFF. The CDR3 DNA follows: TGCGCCAGCAGCTTATCAGGGGCGAACACCGGGGAGCTGTTTTTT. The full variable domain, with the rest looked up from reference TRBV5-1 and TRBJ2-2, is KAGVTQTPRYLIKTRGQQVTLSCSPISGHRSVSWYQQTPGQGLQFLFEYFSETQRNKGNFPGRFSGRQFSNSRSEMNVSTLELGDSALYLCASSLSGANTGELFFGEGSRLTVL.